This T cell receptor beta chain was captured by sequencing in a study of response to subunit inactivated influenza vaccine. Regarding this clonotype: What it binds is unknown.

TCRdb re-called the RT-PCR reads through MiXCR, storing one row per CDR3 protein. The sample lists around 470,000 distinct CDR3 sequences; approximately 7.8% were seen once. In germline, CDR1 is SGHDN, CDR2 FVKESK. CDR3 length: 16 amino acids. The V and J ends lost 3 bases and 4 bases, in that order; junction bases with no gene match: 11. Study results and caveats: Authors suggested that a seasonal influenza vaccination recruits few new T cells each time.

This sequence was found in a man aged 45-69 years who received an inactivated influenza vaccine. Sequencing used PBMCs from blood, obtained less than 25 months after vaccination. This chain connects TRBV14 to TRBJ2-7, with TRBD1 matching over 8 bases. The CDR3 nucleotides read TGTGCCAGCAGCCACGCTCCTTGGGACAGGTTGTACGAGCAGTACTTC. Translation gives CASSHAPWDRLYEQYF. Combining the CDR3 with reference TRBV14 and TRBJ2-7 gives the whole variable domain EAGVTQFPSHSVIEKGQTVTLRCDPISGHDNLYWYRRVMGKEIKFLLHFVKESKQDESGMPNNRFLAERTGGTYSTLKVQPAELEDSGVYFCASSHAPWDRLYEQYFGPGTRLTVT.